These 31 T cell receptor beta chains came from one sample sequenced in a study of T-cell memory formation after mild COVID-19. TCRdb reprocessed the 5' RACE reads via MiXCR and lists one record per CDR3 protein. This sample has 400,000 to 550,000 distinct CDR3 sequences; around 27% occur once, and the top ten carry 12%. The sequencing input was PBMCs or a T cell subset sorted from them (not recorded which). These receptor sequences come from an adult woman who had mild COVID-19 (a few samples of this study predate the infection). Cell type and time point are not known.

This clonotype was counted between two and nine times. The genes are TRBV3-1 and TRBJ1-3; TRBD1 matches 8 bases. The J segment lost 4 bases and the V segment lost 3 bases, leaving 2 bases of the junction unmatched. Germline V gene data show CDR1 as LGHDT and CDR2 as YNNKEL (reference sequence). This CDR3 is 14 amino acids long. CDR3 nucleotides: TGTGCCAGCAGCCATGGGGACAGGGGAAACACCATATATTTT. It encodes CASSHGDRGNTIYF.

The chain recombines TRBV12-3 or TRBV12-4 with TRBJ1-1; 8 bases are shared with TRBD1. The CDR3 runs to 13 residues. Unmatched junction bases numbered 7, after V lost 5 bases and J lost 8 bases. The CDR3 sequence is CASSLSGGAEAFF. The CDR3 bases are TGTGCCAGCAGTCTCTCAGGGGGCGCGGAAGCTTTCTTT.

This chain uses TRBV5-1 with TRBJ1-4; D is possibly TRBD1 (5 bases). V lost 6 bases and J lost 5, with 11 bases in between. The CDR3 has 13 amino acids. Germline V gene data show CDR1 as SGHRS and CDR2 as YFSETQ. CDR3 residues: CASTGDGNEKLFF. The CDR3 nucleotides read TGCGCCAGCACGGGGGACGGGAATGAAAAACTGTTTTTT. The full variable domain, completed using reference TRBV5-1 and TRBJ1-4, is KAGVTQTPRYLIKTRGQQVTLSCSPISGHRSVSWYQQTPGQGLQFLFEYFSETQRNKGNFPGRFSGRQFSNSRSEMNVSTLELGDSALYLCASTGDGNEKLFFGSGTQLSVL.

This clonotype occurred a few times. The rearrangement links TRBV5-1 to TRBJ2-7, with 9 nucleotides matching TRBD1. Germline assignment: CDR1 SGHRS and CDR2 YFSETQ. The V gene end was trimmed by 3 bases and the J gene end by 2 bases; junction bases not matched to a gene: 6. CDR3 length: 15 amino acids. Here the CDR3 reads CASSSVGDRAYEQYF. The CDR3 DNA reads as TGCGCCAGCAGCTCGGTCGGGGACAGGGCCTACGAGCAGTACTTC. The entire variable domain, with the rest obtained from reference TRBV5-1 and TRBJ2-7, is as follows: KAGVTQTPRYLIKTRGQQVTLSCSPISGHRSVSWYQQTPGQGLQFLFEYFSETQRNKGNFPGRFSGRQFSNSRSEMNVSTLELGDSALYLCASSSVGDRAYEQYFGPGTRLTVT.

About this clonotype: One junction end does not reproduce the germline sequence, and a read error may be involved. This chain uses TRBV12-5 with TRBJ1-1; 7 bases match TRBD1. Germline V gene lookup returns CDR1 LGHNT and CDR2 FRNRAP. This CDR3 is 14 amino acids long. Here the CDR3 reads CASVLPGQSTEAFF. The CDR3 coding sequence is TGTGCTAGTGTTTTGCCGGGACAGTCCACGGAAGCTTTCTTT.

The chain employs TRBV9 and TRBJ2-2, with no clear D. Germline CDR1 is SGDLS and CDR2 is YYNGEE. V was shortened by 2 bases and J by 7 bases, with 6 bases between the two germline ends. This CDR3 contains 12 residues. The CDR3 DNA follows: TGTGCCAGCAGCGTTTCGGGCGGGGAGCTGTTTTTT. Amino acids: CASSVSGGELFF.

This clonotype was counted a few times. V and J are TRBV30 and TRBJ2-1, with a tentative D call TRBD2 (5 bases). With 4 bases removed from V and 0 bases from J, the gap between germline ends came to 13 bases. Germline-derived CDR1 and CDR2 are GTSNPN and SVGIG (reference sequence). The CDR3 is 15 residues long. CDR3 sequence (DNA): TGTGCCTGGATGGGCGGGCCAAGCTCCTACAATGAGCAGTTCTTC. This sequence encodes CAWMGGPSSYNEQFF.

This chain links TRBV20-1 with TRBJ2-1; D possibly uses TRBD1 or TRBD2 (5 bases each). The germline CDR1 and CDR2 sequences are DFQATT and SNEGSKA (reference sequence). The CDR3 length is 16 residues. Trimming left V 2 bases short and J 8 bases short, with 22 bases between. The CDR3 is CSARSPGPAAGDEQFF. The CDR3 nucleotides are TGCAGTGCTAGATCCCCGGGACCAGCGGCGGGCGATGAGCAGTTCTTC.

This clonotype has at least ten counts. The chain has TRBV20-1 and TRBJ2-5; D is uncertain. V dropped 5 bases and J dropped 4 bases, with 14 bases sitting between them. Looked up from germline, CDR1 is DFQATT and CDR2 is SNEGSKA (reference sequence). The length of the CDR3 is 13 residues. CDR3 loop: CSAPLYLGETQYF. In DNA form, the CDR3 reads TGCAGTGCTCCCCTCTACCTCGGAGAGACCCAGTACTTC.

The genes are TRBV5-1 and TRBJ2-7, with 7 bases fitting TRBD2. This CDR3 is built from 15 residues. The V gene end was trimmed by 1 base and the J gene end by 4 bases; junction bases not matched to a gene: 8. Germline V lookup: CDR1 SGHRS, CDR2 YFSETQ. CDR3 residues: CASSLNPSGEYEQYF. Here the CDR3 DNA reads TGCGCCAGCAGCTTGAATCCTAGCGGAGAATACGAGCAGTACTTC. Variable domain in full (rest from reference TRBV5-1 and TRBJ2-7): KAGVTQTPRYLIKTRGQQVTLSCSPISGHRSVSWYQQTPGQGLQFLFEYFSETQRNKGNFPGRFSGRQFSNSRSEMNVSTLELGDSALYLCASSLNPSGEYEQYFGPGTRLTVT.

For this clonotype: With a much larger clone just one base away, this may be a read error. The chain joins TRBV12-3 or TRBV12-4 to TRBJ2-7; 15 nucleotides agree with TRBD2. This CDR3 has 14 amino acids. CDR3 loop: CAISGTSGRYEQYF. The CDR3, as DNA: TGTGCCATCAGTGGGACTAGCGGGAGGTACGAGCAGTACTTC.

This clonotype was recorded a few times. The rearrangement joins TRBV4-2 to TRBJ2-1; D perhaps matches TRBD1 (6 bases). The germline V and J ends were trimmed by 7 bases and 9 bases, with 19 bases remaining between them. CDR3 length: 14 residues. Germline V gene data show CDR1 as LGHNA and CDR2 as YNFKEQ. The CDR3, as DNA: TGTGCCAGCAATTCCGGGCCAGGGGCTTTTGAGCAGTTCTTC. Translating gives CASNSGPGAFEQFF.

This clonotype was picked up a small number of times. The genes are TRBV7-3 and TRBJ2-1; D uncertain. The germline gives CDR1 SGHTA, CDR2 FQGTGA. V dropped 3 bases and J dropped 4 bases, with 13 bases sitting between them. The CDR3 spans 15 residues. This CDR3 reads CASSLILDSYNEQFF. The CDR3 nucleotides are TGTGCCAGCAGCTTGATACTTGACTCATACAATGAGCAGTTCTTC.

This clonotype occurred a few times. V and J are TRBV12-3 or TRBV12-4 and TRBJ2-3; 9 nucleotides match TRBD2. After removal of 3 bases from V and 6 bases from J, the junction contained 4 bases not matched to a gene. The CDR3 covers 14 residues. The CDR3 is CASSFGGGVDTQYF. DNA for the CDR3: TGTGCCAGCAGTTTTGGCGGGGGGGTGGATACGCAGTATTTT.

This rearrangement joins TRBV18 to TRBJ1-1; TRBD1 aligns across 8 bases. This CDR3 contains 14 residues. Germline lookup yields CDR1 KGHSH and CDR2 LQKENI. Trimming removed 5 bases from V and 5 bases from J; junction bases left unmatched: 7. The DNA of the CDR3 is TGTGCCAGCTCAGACAGGGGACCGAGGACTGAAGCTTTCTTT. Its translation: CASSDRGPRTEAFF.

This clonotype was observed a handful of times. The chain uses TRBV3-1 and TRBJ2-5; the D call may be TRBD1 or TRBD2 (5 bases each). The V and J ends lost 1 base and 9 bases respectively, with 6 bases between them. CDR1 is LGHDT and CDR2 is YNNKEL in the germline V gene (reference sequence). The CDR3 is 11 amino acids. CDR3 amino acids: CASSQGGPQYF. CDR3 sequence (DNA): TGTGCCAGCAGCCAAGGGGGACCCCAGTACTTC.

The chain uses TRBV10-2 and TRBJ1-1; 8 bases agree with TRBD1. The CDR3 consists of 13 residues. Per germline, CDR1 WSHSY and CDR2 SAAADI. The trim removed 6 bases at V and 3 bases at J, leaving 3 bases unmatched. CDR3 sequence reads: CASRQGGHTEAFF. CDR3 sequence (DNA): TGCGCCAGCAGACAGGGGGGGCACACTGAAGCTTTCTTT.

In this sample, this clonotype turned up a few times. This chain connects TRBV15 to TRBJ1-6, with no clear D. The CDR3 is 16 amino acids. V was trimmed by 5 bases and J by 4 bases, leaving 15 bases between them. CDR1 LNHNV and CDR2 YYDKDF come from the germline V gene (reference sequence). The CDR3 sequence is CATSHTRRAYNSPLHF. DNA for the CDR3: TGTGCCACCAGCCACACAAGGAGGGCTTATAATTCACCCCTCCACTTT.

This sequence joins TRBV12-3 or TRBV12-4 and TRBJ2-1; D is undetermined. V lost 5 bases, J lost 14 bases, and 16 bases lay in between. This CDR3 contains 12 residues. CDR3 sequence reads: CASSVRPQEKFF. DNA for the CDR3: TGTGCCAGCAGTGTGAGACCCCAGGAGAAGTTCTTC.

In its sample, this clonotype was seen a few times. The chain uses TRBV7-2 and TRBJ2-5, with TRBD2 identical over 13 bases. Germline V gene data show CDR1 as SGHTA and CDR2 as FQGNSA. CDR3 length: 17 amino acids. V lost 5 bases to trimming and J lost 5 bases; unmatched junction nucleotides: 11. The CDR3 here is CASSVWTSGRSWETQYF. CDR3 bases: TGTGCCAGCAGCGTATGGACTAGCGGGAGAAGTTGGGAGACCCAGTACTTC.

This clonotype was seen at least ten times. This rearrangement joins TRBV12-3 or TRBV12-4 to TRBJ2-7, with TRBD2 identical over 7 bases. The CDR3 extends over 16 amino acids. The J segment lost 0 bases and the V segment lost 0 bases, leaving 5 bases of the junction unmatched. Here the CDR3 DNA reads TGTGCCAGCAGTTTAGCAAGGGGAGGGTCCTCCTACGAGCAGTACTTC. Its translation is CASSLARGGSSYEQYF.

This clonotype has just a few counts. This sequence joins TRBV29-1 and TRBJ1-2; 7 bases agree with TRBD1. Germline lookup yields CDR1 SQVTM and CDR2 ANQGSEA. The CDR3 consists of 13 residues. V dropped 5 bases and J dropped 8; count of bases not matched to a gene: 11. CDR3 protein: CSVHHRGSAGYTF. Written as DNA, the CDR3 is TGCAGCGTTCACCACAGGGGATCGGCCGGCTACACCTTC. Supplemented by reference TRBV29-1 and TRBJ1-2, the full variable domain reads SAVISQKPSRDICQRGTSLTIQCQVDSQVTMMFWYRQQPGQSLTLIATANQGSEATYESGFVIDKFPISRPNLTFSTLTVSNMSPEDSSIYLCSVHHRGSAGYTFGSGTRLTVV.

This clonotype was detected a few times. This rearrangement joins TRBV7-3 to TRBJ2-7; weak D call: TRBD1 (5 bases). The ends were cut back, 6 bases at V and 1 base at J, with 16 bases in the middle. The length of the CDR3 is 15 residues. Germline assignment: CDR1 SGHTA and CDR2 FQGTGA. The CDR3 loop is CASRSRQHQSYEQYF. The DNA of the CDR3 is TGTGCCAGCAGATCTAGACAGCATCAATCCTACGAGCAGTACTTC.

The sample holds a few counts of this clonotype. This chain connects TRBV5-1 to TRBJ1-2; a possible D gene is TRBD1 (5 bases). Looked up from germline, CDR1 is SGHRS and CDR2 is YFSETQ. Trimming removed 2 bases from V and 6 bases from J, with 14 bases in between. The CDR3 covers 14 residues. CDR3 coding DNA: TGCGCCAGCAGCTTTAAAGAACAGGTTGATGGCTACACCTTC. Its protein is CASSFKEQVDGYTF.

J is TRBJ2-1 and V is TRBV5-1, with TRBD2 matching 8 bases. J was trimmed by 8 bases and V by 1 base; bases with no gene match: 8. Germline values: CDR1 SGHRS, CDR2 YFSETQ. This CDR3 is built from 15 residues. CDR3: CASSLTSGAADEQFF. CDR3 sequence (DNA): TGCGCCAGCAGCTTGACTAGCGGAGCCGCGGATGAGCAGTTCTTC.

The V gene is TRBV12-3 or TRBV12-4, the J gene TRBJ2-3; 8 bases fit TRBD2. With V trimmed by 5 bases and J by 0 bases, 4 bases remained unmatched. This CDR3 region has 15 residues. The chain's CDR3 is CASSKLAVSTDTQYF. The DNA of the CDR3 is TGTGCCAGCAGTAAACTAGCGGTGAGCACAGATACGCAGTATTTT.

The genes are TRBV15 and TRBJ2-7; D tentatively fits TRBD1 or TRBD2 (5 bases each). CDR3 length: 17 amino acids. Germline CDR1 reads LNHNV; CDR2 reads YYDKDF (reference sequence). V was pared by 0 bases and J by 5 bases, with 20 bases between. The CDR3 DNA follows: TGTGCCACCAGCAGAGATCGAACCCAGGGAGTAAGAGACGAGCAGTACTTC. This sequence encodes CATSRDRTQGVRDEQYF.

This clonotype came up a few times. The rearrangement joins TRBV27 to TRBJ2-6; D perhaps matches TRBD2 (5 bases). Germline loops: CDR1 MNHEY, CDR2 SMNVEV (reference sequence). V shed 4 bases and J shed 2 bases, with 15 bases lying between them. CDR3 length equals 17 residues. The CDR3 sequence is CASSSILGDTGANVLTF. CDR3 DNA: TGTGCCAGCAGTTCAATATTGGGAGATACTGGGGCCAACGTCCTGACTTTC.

This sequence joins TRBV3-1 and TRBJ1-2; D may be TRBD1 (5 bases). The CDR3 covers 14 residues. The V and J ends lost 4 bases and 5 bases respectively, with 14 bases between them. The germline V gene encodes CDR1 LGHDT and CDR2 YNNKEL (reference sequence). The CDR3 DNA reads TGTGCCAGCAGCCCCACAGCCGGGGGATATGGCTACACCTTC. It specifies CASSPTAGGYGYTF.

The chain links TRBV7-9 to TRBJ2-2; 7 nucleotides align to TRBD1. Germline lookup yields CDR1 SEHNR and CDR2 FQNEAQ (reference sequence). CDR3 length: 15 amino acids. V shed 5 bases, J shed 6 bases, and the junction held 9 bases outside the gene matches. The DNA for the CDR3 is TGTGCCAGCAGCCGACAGACAGGGACCCCCGGGGAGCTGTTTTTT. This sequence encodes CASSRQTGTPGELFF.

In its sample, this clonotype was seen a few times. The CDR3 DNA reads TGCGCCAGCAGCCCCGACGGGTGGGGATATAGCAATCAGCCCCAGCATTTT. This translates into CASSPDGWGYSNQPQHF. This rearrangement joins TRBV4-1 to TRBJ1-5; D unresolved. Germline V CDR1 and CDR2: MGHRA, YSYEKL. The ends were cut back, 4 bases at V and 0 bases at J, with 16 bases in the middle. This CDR3 has 17 amino acids.